This TCR beta chain was recovered during a study of spatial heterogeneity in lung cancer. Time point meaning: sample taken at primary tumor resection. Unsorted whole RNA of tumor, nontumor lung or frozen PBMC was sequenced. The donor group consisted of over 60 patients who had untreated, early-stage non-small cell lung cancer. This clonotype has ten or more counts. The germline V gene encodes CDR1 SGHDT and CDR2 YYEEEE. The CDR3 loop spans 14 amino acids. V shed 3 bases and J shed 4 bases, with 14 bases lying between them. Every TCR cDNA molecule bore its own unique molecular identifier. TCRdb re-analysed the 5' RACE reads in MiXCR, keeping a single row per CDR3 protein. There are 45,000 or so distinct CDR3 sequences in the sample; approximately 7.6% occur only once, and 13% lies in the top ten.

This TCR was recovered from a female donor with early-stage non-small cell lung cancer. The sample consisted of PBMCs, taken at surgery. The chain has TRBV5-6 and TRBJ2-7, with TRBD1 as a possible D gene (6 bases). The chain's CDR3 is CASSYERGSYEQYF. The CDR3, as DNA: TGTGCCAGCAGCTACGAGAGGGGGTCGTACGAGCAGTACTTC. Based on the CDR3 plus reference TRBV5-6 and TRBJ2-7, the full variable domain is DAGVTQSPTHLIKTRGQQVTLRCSPKSGHDTVSWYQQALGQGPQFIFQYYEEEERQRGNFPDRFSGHQFPNYSSELNVNALLLGDSALYLCASSYERGSYEQYFGPGTRLTVT.